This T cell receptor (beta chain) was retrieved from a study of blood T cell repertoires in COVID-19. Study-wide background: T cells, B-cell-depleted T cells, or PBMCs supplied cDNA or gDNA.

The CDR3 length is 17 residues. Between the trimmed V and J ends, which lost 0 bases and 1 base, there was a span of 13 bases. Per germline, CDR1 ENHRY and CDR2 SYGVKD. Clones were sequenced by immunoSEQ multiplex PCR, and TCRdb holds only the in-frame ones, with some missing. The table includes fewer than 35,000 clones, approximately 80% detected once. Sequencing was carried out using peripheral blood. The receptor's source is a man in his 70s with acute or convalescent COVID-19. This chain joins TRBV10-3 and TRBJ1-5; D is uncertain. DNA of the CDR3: TGTGCCATCAGTGAGTCAAGCGGACGAGGAAGCAATCAGCCCCAGCATTTT. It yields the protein CAISESSGRGSNQPQHF.